The rows below give T cell receptor beta chains drawn from one sample of a study of blood T cells in healthy people across ages. A single record per CDR3 protein comes from TCRdb applying MiXCR to the 5' RACE reads. Of 650,000 to 800,000 distinct CDR3 sequences detected, about 50% appear once; the ten largest clones hold about 13%. Input material: blood. The receptors here all came from a woman older than 75 in good health. The CDR3 runs from the conserved cysteine through the conserved F or W. A D gene is named only where the DNA matches it firmly. Clone size is shown for a subset of rows, as once, few, many or a class of expanded clone.

D	V	size	J	CDR3
-	TRBV7-2	-	TRBJ1-4	CASSPRGLGGTNEKLFF
TRBD2	TRBV12-3/TRBV12-4	-	TRBJ2-7	CASRSTSGGPYEQYF
-	TRBV5-1	few	TRBJ2-3	CASSVTRWGFTDTQYF
-	TRBV12-3/TRBV12-4	many	TRBJ1-1	CASSLGLNTEAFF
-	TRBV7-2	many	TRBJ2-6	CASSPDPSGANVLTF
-	TRBV21-1	-	TRBJ1-2	CASSQGQTNYGYTF
-	TRBV7-2	-	TRBJ1-6	CASSVQGLSYNSPLHF
-	TRBV28	many	TRBJ1-5	CASRPGGSNQPQHF
TRBD2	TRBV4-3	-	TRBJ2-5	CASSPSRTSGAYQETQYF
TRBD1	TRBV10-3	once	TRBJ1-2	CAIAGQGGGYTF
-	TRBV20-1	many	TRBJ2-4	CSARDSRLARLGNIQYF
TRBD1	TRBV12-3/TRBV12-4	once	TRBJ1-2	CASSSPQGAGNYGYTF
-	TRBV29-1	-	TRBJ1-1	CSVDKSMNTEAFF
-	TRBV4-3	-	TRBJ2-1	CASSQDSGTSFYNEQFF
-	TRBV20-1	-	TRBJ2-6	CSAPFPPGANVLTF
-	TRBV10-3	-	TRBJ2-5	CAIKPEVGETQYF
TRBD1	TRBV20-1	-	TRBJ1-1	CSARVLGQGSYTEAFF
-	TRBV20-1	-	TRBJ2-2	CSARDSTGPSGGELFF
-	TRBV12-3/TRBV12-4	many	TRBJ1-2	CASSPRSGYGYTF
-	TRBV29-1	-	TRBJ1-1	CSDDPFRGADTEAFF
TRBD2	TRBV6-1	many	TRBJ2-5	CASSPLSGGKETQYF
-	TRBV4-3	-	TRBJ2-7	CASSHETNYEQYF
-	TRBV7-3	-	TRBJ2-5	CASSSSGSSAQYF
-	TRBV29-1	-	TRBJ2-7	CSVSLQGGNSYEQYF
-	TRBV27	-	TRBJ1-1	CARPARGGDMNTEAFF
TRBD2	TRBV7-9	few	TRBJ2-7	CASSSTAGATYEQYF
TRBD2	TRBV15	-	TRBJ2-5	CATSMGGSMIDEQYF
-	TRBV10-3	-	TRBJ2-1	CAIRRTGNEQFF
-	TRBV10-3	-	TRBJ1-2	CATSPDTTHGYTF
TRBD2	TRBV18	once	-	CASSLTRLAGDYEQYF
TRBD1	TRBV20-1	many	TRBJ1-4	CSAHSDRADEKLFF
-	TRBV12-3/TRBV12-4	-	TRBJ1-5	CASRSTDTNQPQHF
TRBD1	TRBV20-1	-	TRBJ1-1	CSARTGGAYTEAFF
-	TRBV5-1	many	TRBJ2-5	CASSVGQGWGTQYF
TRBD2	TRBV5-1	-	TRBJ2-3	CASSSRLAGDSTDTQYF
-	TRBV2	-	TRBJ1-5	CASSAAGFQPQHF
TRBD1	TRBV20-1	few	TRBJ2-7	CSGTGTYEQYF
TRBD1	TRBV2	-	TRBJ1-2	CASSGTVVEGYTF
TRBD2	TRBV4-1	-	TRBJ2-5	CASSQETSGDRQQYF
-	TRBV29-1	many	TRBJ1-2	CSATNVGAGFGYTF
TRBD2	TRBV4-1	many	TRBJ2-3	CASSQGRRTSGSFWLTDTQYF
-	TRBV20-1	many	TRBJ2-7	CSASVGSLSYEQYF
-	TRBV3-1	many	TRBJ1-2	CASSQAINYGYTF
-	TRBV13	few	TRBJ2-7	CASSLRVQSREQYF
TRBD2	TRBV7-2	many	TRBJ2-3	CASSVTLRLAGSTDTQYF
-	TRBV4-3	few	TRBJ1-4	CASSQERPPTNEKLFF
-	TRBV2	-	TRBJ1-5	CASRVHGGPQHF
TRBD2	TRBV20-1	many	TRBJ2-1	CSATGKWTSGNEQFF
-	TRBV29-1	-	TRBJ2-5	CSVVPREVETQYF
-	TRBV7-7	few	TRBJ2-2	CASSLGPGTAGELFF
-	TRBV6-6	once	TRBJ2-1	CASSRNRQTDEQFF
-	TRBV7-9	many	TRBJ1-1	CASSLVKPGRFSGTEAFF
-	TRBV5-1	-	TRBJ2-3	CASSPRLHHTDTQYF
-	TRBV5-1	-	TRBJ2-2	CASSIQGLSAGELFF
-	TRBV7-9	-	TRBJ1-2	CASSFQGISNYGYTF
-	TRBV7-9	many	TRBJ2-1	CASSPGAFGGNEQFF
-	TRBV6-6	-	TRBJ1-3	CATRDGSGNTIYF
-	TRBV4-1	many	TRBJ1-2	CASSQPGPIVHGYTF
-	TRBV3-1	-	TRBJ2-3	CASGQGGASDTQYF